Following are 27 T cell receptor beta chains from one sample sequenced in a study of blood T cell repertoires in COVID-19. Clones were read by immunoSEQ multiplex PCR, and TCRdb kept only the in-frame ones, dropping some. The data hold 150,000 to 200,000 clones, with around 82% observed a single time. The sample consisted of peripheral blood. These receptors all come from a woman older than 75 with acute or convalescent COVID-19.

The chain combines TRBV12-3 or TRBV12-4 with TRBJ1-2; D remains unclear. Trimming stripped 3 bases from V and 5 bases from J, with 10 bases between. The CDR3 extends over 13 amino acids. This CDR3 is CASSFGRHYGYTF. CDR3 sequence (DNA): TGTGCCAGCAGTTTCGGCAGACATTATGGCTACACCTTC.

The CDR3 nucleotides are TGTGCCAGCAGCCAAGCATTCGGCGGGAGAGCCTACAATGAGCAGTTCTTC. It encodes CASSQAFGGRAYNEQFF. The chain joins TRBV3-1 (or the pseudogene TRBV3-2) to TRBJ2-1; 7 bases line up with TRBD2. Looked up from germline, CDR1 is LGHDT and CDR2 is YNNKEL (reference sequence). Trimming took 1 base from V and 2 from J; bases not matched to a gene: 8. This CDR3 is built from 17 residues.

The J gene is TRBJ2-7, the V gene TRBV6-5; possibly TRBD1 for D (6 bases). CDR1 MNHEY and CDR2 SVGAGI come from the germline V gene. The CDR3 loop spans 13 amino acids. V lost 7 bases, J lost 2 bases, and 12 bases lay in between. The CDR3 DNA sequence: TGTGCCAGCACTCCCGCAGGGGCCTACGAGCAGTACTTC. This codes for CASTPAGAYEQYF.

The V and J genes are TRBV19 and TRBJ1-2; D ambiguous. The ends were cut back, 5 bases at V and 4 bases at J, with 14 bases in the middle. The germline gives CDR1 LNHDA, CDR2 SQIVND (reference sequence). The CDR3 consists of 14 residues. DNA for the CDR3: TGTGCCAGTAGTGATGTAGGGAGTGGCTATGGCTACACCTTC. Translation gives CASSDVGSGYGYTF.

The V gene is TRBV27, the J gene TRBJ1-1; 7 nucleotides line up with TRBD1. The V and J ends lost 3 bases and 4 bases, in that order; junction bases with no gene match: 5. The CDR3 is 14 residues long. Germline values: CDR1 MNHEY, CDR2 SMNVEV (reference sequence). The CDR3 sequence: CASSFRGIGTEAFF. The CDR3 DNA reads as TGTGCCAGCAGTTTCAGGGGGATTGGCACTGAAGCTTTCTTT.

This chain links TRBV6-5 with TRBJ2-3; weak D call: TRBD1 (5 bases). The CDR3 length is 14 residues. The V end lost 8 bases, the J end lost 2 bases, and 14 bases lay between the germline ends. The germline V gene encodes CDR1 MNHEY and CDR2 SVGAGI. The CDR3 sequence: CASDGAGITDTQYF. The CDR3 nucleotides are TGTGCCAGCGATGGGGCAGGGATCACAGATACGCAGTATTTT.

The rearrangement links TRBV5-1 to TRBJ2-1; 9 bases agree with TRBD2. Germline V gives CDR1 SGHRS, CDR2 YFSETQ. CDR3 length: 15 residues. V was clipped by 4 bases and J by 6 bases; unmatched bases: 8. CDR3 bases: TGCGCCAGCAGCCCGCGGGGGGGCCGTATCAATGAGCAGTTCTTC. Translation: CASSPRGGRINEQFF.

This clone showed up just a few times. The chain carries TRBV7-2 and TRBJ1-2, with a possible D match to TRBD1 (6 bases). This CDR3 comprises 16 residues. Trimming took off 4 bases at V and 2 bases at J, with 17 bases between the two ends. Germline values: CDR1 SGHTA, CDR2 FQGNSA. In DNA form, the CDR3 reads TGTGCCAGCAGCTACCGAGGCGGGGGCCTGAACTATGGCTACACCTTC. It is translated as CASSYRGGGLNYGYTF. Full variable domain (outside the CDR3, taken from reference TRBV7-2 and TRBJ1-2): GAGVSQSPSNKVTEKGKDVELRCDPISGHTALYWYRQSLGQGLEFLIYFQGNSAPDKSGLPSDRFSAERTGGSVSTLTIQRTQQEDSAVYLCASSYRGGGLNYGYTFGSGTRLTVV.

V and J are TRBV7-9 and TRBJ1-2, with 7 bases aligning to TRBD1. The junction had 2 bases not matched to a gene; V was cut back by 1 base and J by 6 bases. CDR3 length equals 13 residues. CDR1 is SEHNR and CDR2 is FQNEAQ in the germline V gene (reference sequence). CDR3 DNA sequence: TGTGCCAGCAGCTTAGAGGGGGCTCATGGCTACACCTTC. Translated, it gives CASSLEGAHGYTF. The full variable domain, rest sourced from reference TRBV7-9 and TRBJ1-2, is DTGVSQNPRHKITKRGQNVTFRCDPISEHNRLYWYRQTLGQGPEFLTYFQNEAQLEKSRLLSDRFSAERPKGSFSTLEIQRTEQGDSAMYLCASSLEGAHGYTFGSGTRLTVV.

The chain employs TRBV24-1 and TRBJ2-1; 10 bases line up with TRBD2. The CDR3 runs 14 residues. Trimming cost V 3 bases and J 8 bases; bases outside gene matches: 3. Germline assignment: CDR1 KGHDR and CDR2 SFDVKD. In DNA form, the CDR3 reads TGTGCCACCAGTGATAGCGGGAGGGCACATGAGCAGTTCTTC. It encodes CATSDSGRAHEQFF.

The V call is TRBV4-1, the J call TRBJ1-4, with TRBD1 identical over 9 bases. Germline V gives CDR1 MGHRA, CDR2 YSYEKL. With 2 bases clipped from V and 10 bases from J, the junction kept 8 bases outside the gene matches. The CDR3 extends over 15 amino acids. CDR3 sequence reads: CASSQPTGGNRKLFF. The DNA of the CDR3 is TGCGCCAGCAGCCAACCTACAGGGGGCAATCGAAAACTGTTTTTT.

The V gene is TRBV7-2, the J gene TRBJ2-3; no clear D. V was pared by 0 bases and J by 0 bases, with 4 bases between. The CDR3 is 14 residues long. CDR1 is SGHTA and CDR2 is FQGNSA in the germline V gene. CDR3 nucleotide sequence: TGTGCCAGCAGCTTAGCTAGAAGCACAGATACGCAGTATTTT. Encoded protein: CASSLARSTDTQYF.

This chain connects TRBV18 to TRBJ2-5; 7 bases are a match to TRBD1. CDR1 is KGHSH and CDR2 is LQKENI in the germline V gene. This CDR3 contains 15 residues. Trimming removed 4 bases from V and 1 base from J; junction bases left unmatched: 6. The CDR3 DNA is TGTGCCAGCTCACAGAGGGGGCGAACCCAAGAGACCCAGTACTTC. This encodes CASSQRGRTQETQYF. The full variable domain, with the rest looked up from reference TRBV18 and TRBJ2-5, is NAGVMQNPRHLVRRRGQEARLRCSPMKGHSHVYWYRQLPEEGLKFMVYLQKENIIDESGMPKERFSAEFPKEGPSILRIQQVVRGDSAAYFCASSQRGRTQETQYFGPGTRLLVL.

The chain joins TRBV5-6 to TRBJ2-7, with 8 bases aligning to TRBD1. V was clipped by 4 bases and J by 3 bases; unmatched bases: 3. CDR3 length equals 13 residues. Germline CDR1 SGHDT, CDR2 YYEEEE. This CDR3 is CASSRDRSYEQYF. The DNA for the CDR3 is TGTGCCAGCAGCCGGGACAGGAGCTACGAGCAGTACTTC.

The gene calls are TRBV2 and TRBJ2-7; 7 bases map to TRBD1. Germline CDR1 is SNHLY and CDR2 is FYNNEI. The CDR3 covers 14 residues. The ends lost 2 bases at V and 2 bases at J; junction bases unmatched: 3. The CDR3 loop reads CASSEQTGTYEQYF. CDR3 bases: TGTGCCAGCAGTGAACAGACAGGGACCTACGAGCAGTACTTC.

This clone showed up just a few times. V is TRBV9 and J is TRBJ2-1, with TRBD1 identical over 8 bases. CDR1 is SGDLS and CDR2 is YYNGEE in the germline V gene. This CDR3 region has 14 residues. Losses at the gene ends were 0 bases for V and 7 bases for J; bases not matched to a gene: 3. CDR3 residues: CASSVGGQGNEQFF. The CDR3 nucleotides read TGTGCCAGCAGCGTAGGAGGACAGGGAAATGAGCAGTTCTTC.

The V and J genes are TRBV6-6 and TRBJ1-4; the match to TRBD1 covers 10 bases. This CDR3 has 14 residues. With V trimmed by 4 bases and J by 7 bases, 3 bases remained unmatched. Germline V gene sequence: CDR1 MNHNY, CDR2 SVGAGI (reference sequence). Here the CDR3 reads CASSSDRGGEKLFF. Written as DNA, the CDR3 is TGTGCCAGCAGTTCGGACAGGGGGGGTGAAAAACTGTTTTTT.

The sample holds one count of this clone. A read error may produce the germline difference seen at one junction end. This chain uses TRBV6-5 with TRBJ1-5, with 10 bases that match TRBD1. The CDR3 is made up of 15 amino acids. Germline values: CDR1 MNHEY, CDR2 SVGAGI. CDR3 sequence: CASRQKTGGKQPQHF. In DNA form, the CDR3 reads TGTGCCAGCAGGCAAAAGACAGGGGGCAAGCAGCCCCAGCATTTT.

This chain's CDR3 is CASSTSGGLNQPQHF. CDR3 DNA: TGTGCCAGCAGCACCTCAGGGGGGCTAAATCAGCCCCAGCATTTT. This sequence joins TRBV28 and TRBJ1-5, with TRBD1 matching 7 bases. J was trimmed by 4 bases and V by 6 bases; bases with no gene match: 9. CDR3 size: 15 residues. CDR1 is MDHEN, CDR2 SYDVKM, per germline.

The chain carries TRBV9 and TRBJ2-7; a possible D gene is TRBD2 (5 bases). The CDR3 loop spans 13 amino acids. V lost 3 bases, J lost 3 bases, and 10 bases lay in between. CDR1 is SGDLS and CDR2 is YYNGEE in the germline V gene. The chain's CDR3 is CASSGSGSYEQYF. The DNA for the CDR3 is TGTGCCAGCAGCGGCAGCGGTAGCTACGAGCAGTACTTC.

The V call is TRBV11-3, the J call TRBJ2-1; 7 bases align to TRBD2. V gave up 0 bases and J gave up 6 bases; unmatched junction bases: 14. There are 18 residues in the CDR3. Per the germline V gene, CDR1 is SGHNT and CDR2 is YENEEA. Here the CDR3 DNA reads TGTGCCAGCAGCTTAGAATCCTACGGGCGGGAGAGGTTCAATGAGCAGTTCTTC. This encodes CASSLESYGRERFNEQFF.

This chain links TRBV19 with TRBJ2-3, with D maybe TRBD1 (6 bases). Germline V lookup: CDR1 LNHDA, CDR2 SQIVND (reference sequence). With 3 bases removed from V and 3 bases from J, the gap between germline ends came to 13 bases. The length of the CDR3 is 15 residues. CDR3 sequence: CASSMGRGVTDTQYF. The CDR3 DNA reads TGTGCCAGTAGTATGGGCAGGGGAGTGACAGATACGCAGTATTTT. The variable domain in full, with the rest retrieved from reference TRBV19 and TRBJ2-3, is DGGITQSPKYLFRKEGQNVTLSCEQNLNHDAMYWYRQDPGQGLRLIYYSQIVNDFQKGDIAEGYSVSREKKESFPLTVTSAQKNPTAFYLCASSMGRGVTDTQYFGPGTRLTVL.

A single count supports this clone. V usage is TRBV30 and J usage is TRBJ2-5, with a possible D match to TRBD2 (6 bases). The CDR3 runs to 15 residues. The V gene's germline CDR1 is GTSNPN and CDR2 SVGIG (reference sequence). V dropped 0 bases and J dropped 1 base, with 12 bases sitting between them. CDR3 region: CAWSVLGGTQETQYF. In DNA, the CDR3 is TGTGCCTGGAGTGTACTTGGCGGGACCCAAGAGACCCAGTACTTC.

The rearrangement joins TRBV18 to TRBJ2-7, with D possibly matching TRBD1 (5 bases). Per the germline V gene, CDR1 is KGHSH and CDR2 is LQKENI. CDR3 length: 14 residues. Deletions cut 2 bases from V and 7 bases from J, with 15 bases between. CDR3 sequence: CASSPAGIRTEQYF. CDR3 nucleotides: TGTGCCAGCTCACCAGCAGGGATACGGACAGAGCAGTACTTC. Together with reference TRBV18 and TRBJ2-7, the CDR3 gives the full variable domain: NAGVMQNPRHLVRRRGQEARLRCSPMKGHSHVYWYRQLPEEGLKFMVYLQKENIIDESGMPKERFSAEFPKEGPSILRIQQVVRGDSAAYFCASSPAGIRTEQYFGPGTRLTVT.

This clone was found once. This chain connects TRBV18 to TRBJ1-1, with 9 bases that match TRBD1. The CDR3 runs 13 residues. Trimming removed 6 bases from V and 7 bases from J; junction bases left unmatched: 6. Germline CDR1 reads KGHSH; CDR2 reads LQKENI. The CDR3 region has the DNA TGTGCCAGCTCTCAGCGGACAGGGGATGAAGCTTTCTTT. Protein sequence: CASSQRTGDEAFF.

The CDR3 region has the DNA TGCGCCAGCAGCCAAGGGGGACTAGGGCTTGGCAATGAGCAGTTCTTC. This gives the protein CASSQGGLGLGNEQFF. This rearrangement joins TRBV4-1 to TRBJ2-1; 8 bases map to TRBD2. The CDR3 sequence is 16 residues long. In germline, CDR1 is MGHRA, CDR2 YSYEKL. V lost 1 base to trimming and J lost 6 bases; unmatched junction nucleotides: 8.

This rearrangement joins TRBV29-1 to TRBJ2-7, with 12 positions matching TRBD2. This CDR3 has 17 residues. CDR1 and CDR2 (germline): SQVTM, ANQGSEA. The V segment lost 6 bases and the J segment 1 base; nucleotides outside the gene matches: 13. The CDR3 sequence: CSVGGLAGGPVSYEQYF. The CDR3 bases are TGCAGCGTGGGGGGGCTAGCGGGAGGGCCGGTATCCTACGAGCAGTACTTC.